Following are 18 T cell receptor beta chains from one sample sequenced in a study of cytomegalovirus exposure and HLA in healthy donors. The PCR used 60 Vbeta and 13 Jbeta primers. The method was immunoSEQ multiplex PCR; TCRdb's version includes in-frame clones alone and lacks a portion of them. The sample's table shows over 100,000 clones. The material sequenced was PBMCs. The receptors were sampled from a woman aged 40 to 50 in good health and CMV-seropositive.

This chain links TRBV19 with TRBJ1-1; D perhaps matches TRBD1 (6 bases). This CDR3 spans 13 amino acids. Germline CDR1 is LNHDA and CDR2 is SQIVND (reference sequence). The germline V and J ends were trimmed by 5 bases and 1 base, with 8 bases remaining between them. DNA for the CDR3: TGTGCCAGTAGTCAAGGGGGGAACACTGAAGCTTTCTTT. Translating it yields CASSQGGNTEAFF.

In DNA, the CDR3 is TGTGCCAGCAGCTCCCAACAGGGTGCTACCTACGAGCAGTACTTC. Protein: CASSSQQGATYEQYF. The chain recombines TRBV7-6 with TRBJ2-7; a weak D match, TRBD1 (6 bases). CDR1 and CDR2 from the germline V gene are SGHVS and FNYEAQ. With 4 bases removed from V and 2 bases from J, the gap between germline ends came to 15 bases. The CDR3 totals 15 residues.

As DNA, the CDR3 is TGTGCCAGCAGCTTGGGAGTAGCGGGAATCGGCTCCTACGAGCAGTACTTC. Translating it yields CASSLGVAGIGSYEQYF. This chain links TRBV5-4 with TRBJ2-7; 8 bases align to TRBD2. This CDR3 spans 17 amino acids. Germline CDR1 SGHNT, CDR2 YYREEE (reference sequence). V was clipped by 0 bases and J by 0 bases; unmatched bases: 8.

The V gene is TRBV19, the J gene TRBJ1-2, with D possibly matching TRBD1 (5 bases). The CDR3 loop spans 14 amino acids. Germline V gene lookup returns CDR1 LNHDA and CDR2 SQIVND (reference sequence). Trimming removed 6 bases from V and 4 bases from J, with 15 bases in between. The CDR3, as DNA: TGTGCCAGTAGCCTAACAGGAGCCGGCTATGGCTACACCTTC. Translated: CASSLTGAGYGYTF.

The chain links TRBV19 to TRBJ1-1; D unclear. Germline-derived CDR1 and CDR2 are LNHDA and SQIVND (reference sequence). The CDR3 consists of 13 residues. V was pared by 2 bases and J by 3 bases, with 7 bases between. The CDR3 region has the DNA TGTGCCAGTAGTATATCCAGATACACTGAAGCTTTCTTT. Its translation: CASSISRYTEAFF.

The chain combines TRBV4-1 with TRBJ2-5; TRBD2 agrees at 8 bases. The CDR3 is 17 residues long. Trimming cost V 3 bases and J 5 bases; bases outside gene matches: 14. The germline V gene has CDR1 MGHRA and CDR2 YSYEKL. The DNA of the CDR3 is TGCGCCAGCAGCCACCCATGGGGGACTAGAATGTCGGAGACCCAGTACTTC. It is translated as CASSHPWGTRMSETQYF.

The rearrangement uses TRBV2 and TRBJ2-1; maybe TRBD1 (5 bases). Trimming took off 7 bases at V and 4 bases at J, with 17 bases between the two ends. Germline CDR1 is SNHLY and CDR2 is FYNNEI. The CDR3 has 15 residues. This chain's CDR3 is CASKSDAGSYNEQFF. The CDR3 bases are TGTGCCAGCAAATCAGATGCAGGGTCGTACAATGAGCAGTTCTTC.

The V and J genes are TRBV19 and TRBJ2-2; 7 bases align to TRBD1. The germline V gene encodes CDR1 LNHDA and CDR2 SQIVND (reference sequence). There are 13 residues in the CDR3. V lost 6 bases to trimming and J lost 6 bases; unmatched junction nucleotides: 4. CDR3 DNA sequence: TGTGCCAGTAGCGACAGGGACGCCGGGGAGCTGTTTTTT. It codes for CASSDRDAGELFF.

The V call is TRBV4-1, the J call TRBJ2-7; 10 bases map to TRBD2. CDR1 and CDR2 (germline): MGHRA, YSYEKL. The CDR3 spans 14 residues. Germline trimming cut 4 bases from V and 3 bases from J; bases unmatched to any gene: 3. The CDR3 region has the DNA TGCGCCAGCAGCCCTAGCGGGAGAGGCTACGAGCAGTACTTC. Translated: CASSPSGRGYEQYF.

The chain uses TRBV5-5 and TRBJ2-7; D possibly corresponds to TRBD1 (6 bases). The V end lost 0 bases, the J end lost 1 base, and 11 bases lay between the germline ends. This CDR3 is built from 15 residues. CDR1 is SGHKS and CDR2 is YYEKEE in the germline V gene (reference sequence). The CDR3 nucleotides read TGTGCCAGCAGCTTGGGAGGGGGACGGTCCTACGAGCAGTACTTC. Its protein is CASSLGGGRSYEQYF.

The rearrangement uses TRBV4-3 and TRBJ2-7; D ambiguous. The ends were cut back, 0 bases at V and 6 bases at J, with 9 bases in the middle. The V gene's germline CDR1 is LGHNA and CDR2 YSLEER. The CDR3 covers 13 residues. CDR3 in DNA: TGCGCCAGCAGCCAAGATCGCGCTACCGAGCAGTACTTC. It codes for CASSQDRATEQYF.

The chain links TRBV4-3 to TRBJ1-5, with 7 bases identical to TRBD1. V shed 0 bases, J shed 7 bases, and the junction held 3 bases outside the gene matches. From germline, CDR1 is LGHNA and CDR2 YSLEER. CDR3 length: 14 residues. For the CDR3, the DNA is TGCGCCAGCAGCCAAGAGACAGGGAGACAGCCCCAGCATTTT. This gives the protein CASSQETGRQPQHF.

The gene calls are TRBV28 and TRBJ1-1, with 7 nucleotides matching TRBD1. The CDR3 is made up of 15 amino acids. With V trimmed by 6 bases and J by 1 base, 8 bases remained unmatched. In germline, CDR1 is MDHEN, CDR2 SYDVKM. CDR3 residues: CASSADRASNTEAFF. DNA for the CDR3: TGTGCCAGCAGCGCAGACAGGGCCTCGAACACTGAAGCTTTCTTT.

The chain employs TRBV28 and TRBJ1-5, with a weak D call TRBD1 (6 bases). Germline CDR1 is MDHEN and CDR2 is SYDVKM. V was trimmed by 3 bases and J by 6 bases, leaving 18 bases between them. The CDR3 consists of 16 residues. CDR3 residues: CASSFITGKYIQPQHF. CDR3 DNA sequence: TGTGCCAGCAGTTTTATCACAGGGAAGTATATTCAGCCCCAGCATTTT. Full variable domain (remainder filled in from reference TRBV28 and TRBJ1-5): DVKVTQSSRYLVKRTGEKVFLECVQDMDHENMFWYRQDPGLGLRLIYFSYDVKMKEKGDIPEGYSVSREKKERFSLILESASTNQTSMYLCASSFITGKYIQPQHFGDGTRLSIL.

The gene calls are TRBV9 and TRBJ2-7; 7 bases are a match to TRBD2. Germline V gene sequence: CDR1 SGDLS, CDR2 YYNGEE. The length of the CDR3 is 14 residues. Losses at the gene ends were 3 bases for V and 3 bases for J; bases not matched to a gene: 6. The CDR3 DNA is TGTGCCAGCAGCGGTGGACTAGAGTTCTACGAGCAGTACTTC. Amino acid sequence: CASSGGLEFYEQYF.

The chain combines TRBV2 with TRBJ1-5; 7 positions match TRBD1. Germline V gives CDR1 SNHLY, CDR2 FYNNEI. The V gene end was trimmed by 6 bases and the J gene end by 6 bases; junction bases not matched to a gene: 8. This CDR3 has 14 residues. This CDR3 is CASSPGQAGQPQHF. DNA of the CDR3: TGTGCCAGCAGCCCCGGACAGGCCGGTCAGCCCCAGCATTTT.

The chain links TRBV7-3 to TRBJ2-1; TRBD2 matches 12 bases. Trimming removed 5 bases from V and 7 bases from J; junction bases left unmatched: 0. This CDR3 has 13 amino acids. Germline assignment: CDR1 SGHTA and CDR2 FQGTGA. CDR3: CASSLAGGNEQFF. The CDR3 DNA reads TGTGCCAGCAGCCTAGCGGGGGGGAATGAGCAGTTCTTC.

The CDR3, as DNA: TGTGCCAGCAGGTTGGACAGGAATGCGAATCAGCCCCAGCATTTT. Amino acid sequence: CASRLDRNANQPQHF. V and J are TRBV2 and TRBJ1-5; 7 bases line up with TRBD1. The CDR3 consists of 15 residues. Unmatched junction bases numbered 9, after V lost 6 bases and J lost 4 bases. CDR1 and CDR2 (germline): SNHLY, FYNNEI.